This T cell receptor beta chain was found in a study of OX40 agonist ivuxolimab in advanced cancers. TCRdb keeps only in-frame clones here, not all; method: immunoSEQ multiplex PCR. The data hold 70,000 to 80,000 clones, with about nine tenths observed a single time. V was pared by 5 bases and J by 4 bases, with 20 bases between. Germline V CDR1 and CDR2: MGHDK, SYGVNS. There are 16 residues in the CDR3. This specimen consisted of CD4+ or CD8+ T cells sorted from blood, obtained in a trial of the OX40 agonist ivuxolimab. This TCR derives from an adult with an advanced solid tumor such as melanoma, head and neck, liver or kidney cancer. J is TRBJ1-2 and V is TRBV25-1; D gene uncertain. CDR3 region: CASSPRAATLVYGYTF. CDR3 DNA: TGTGCCAGCAGTCCCCGGGCAGCCACTCTCGTCTATGGCTACACCTTC.